This T cell receptor (beta chain) was captured by sequencing in a study of blood T cell repertoires in COVID-19. For the study at large: Sample material is recorded as cDNA or gDNA derived from T cells, B-cell-depleted T cells, or PBMCs.

This CDR3 contains 16 residues. Germline-derived CDR1 and CDR2 are MGHDK and SYGVNS. Between the trimmed V and J ends, which lost 3 bases and 0 bases, there was a span of 12 bases. As originally analysed: Nucleated cell counts were estimated from reference gene primer amplification. Clones were sequenced by immunoSEQ multiplex PCR, and TCRdb holds only the in-frame ones, with some missing. The DNA gave D and trimming, while V, J and clone size come from that table. The table shows 300,000 to 350,000 clones, with around 82% occurring only once. The chain recombines TRBV25-1 with TRBJ1-5; perhaps TRBD1 as D (5 bases). The origin of this receptor is a man in his thirties or forties with active or convalescent COVID-19. Sequences were obtained from peripheral blood. CDR3 bases: TGTGCCAGCAGTGACAGGGCCGAAAATAGCAATCAGCCCCAGCATTTT. Encoded protein: CASSDRAENSNQPQHF.